The present T cell receptor beta chain was sequenced within a study of shared clonotypes between healthy human individuals. Per sorted-subset replicate PCR, input was approximately 200 ng DNA, representing about 32,000 T cell genomes. Sequencing used immunoSEQ multiplex PCR; TCRdb keeps in-frame clones, though not all of them. The sample shows around 580,000 clones, roughly 98% of them seen only once. The CDR3 has 16 amino acids. Unmatched junction bases numbered 12, after V lost 6 bases and J lost 4 bases. Germline loops: CDR1 KGHSH, CDR2 LQKENI. Study conclusions and caveats: Larger estimated richness was generally seen in naive subsets than in memory subsets. Sampling used blood alone; tissue repertoires probably differ.

Concerning this clone: The antigen is unknown.

Terminally differentiated effector memory CD45RA+ cells were left out of the naive CD8 fraction, which was CD45RO-negative and positively selected for CCR7. This clonotype was obtained from a man aged 30-40 years in good health. The sequencing input was naive CD8+ T cells sorted from blood. This chain uses TRBV18 with TRBJ2-3, with TRBD2 matching over 8 bases. The CDR3 DNA is TGTGCCAGCTCGACCGGGGCGGGAGGTGTTGCAGATACGCAGTATTTT. This gives the protein CASSTGAGGVADTQYF.